The 9 T cell receptor beta chains listed next were all sequenced from one sample in a study of shared clonotypes between healthy human individuals. The assay was immunoSEQ multiplex PCR, and TCRdb's table has in-frame clones only and misses some. Seen here are around 1.4 million clones, about 98.5% observed once, and the top ten hold about 0.34%. Sequencing input: naive CD4+ T cells sorted from blood. Specified subset: CD45RA+ positively selected. Receptors originate from a man younger than 45 in good health.

This chain connects TRBV30 to TRBJ1-5, with D hard to call. CDR1 is GTSNPN and CDR2 is SVGIG in the germline V gene (reference sequence). V dropped 5 bases and J dropped 1 base, with 9 bases sitting between them. The CDR3 extends over 13 amino acids. As DNA, the CDR3 is TGTGCCTGGGAGAAGGACAGCAATCAGCCCCAGCATTTT. This gives the protein CAWEKDSNQPQHF. The whole variable domain, filled in from reference TRBV30 and TRBJ1-5, reads SQTIHQWPATLVQPVGSPLSLECTVEGTSNPNLYWYRQAAGRGLQLLFYSVGIGQISSEVPQNLSASRPQDRQFILSSKKLLLSDSGFYLCAWEKDSNQPQHFGDGTRLSIL.

The chain employs TRBV30 and TRBJ2-5; 7 bases map to TRBD1. V lost 6 bases to trimming and J lost 5 bases; unmatched junction nucleotides: 6. The CDR3 spans 12 residues. Germline V gives CDR1 GTSNPN, CDR2 SVGIG (reference sequence). The CDR3 region is CACMGQRETQYF. CDR3 nucleotide sequence: TGTGCCTGTATGGGACAGAGGGAGACCCAGTACTTC.

This clone was detected only once. The rearrangement links TRBV27 to TRBJ2-5, with D maybe TRBD2 (5 bases). Germline CDR1 reads MNHEY; CDR2 reads SMNVEV (reference sequence). This CDR3 has 14 amino acids. V was trimmed by 8 bases and J by 1 base, leaving 14 bases between them. Here the CDR3 DNA reads TGTGCCAGCTTCACCGGAGGTTTCCAAGAGACCCAGTACTTC. It specifies CASFTGGFQETQYF.

V and J are TRBV28 and TRBJ2-2, with no clear D. The germline gives CDR1 MDHEN, CDR2 SYDVKM. V lost 5 bases to trimming and J lost 1 base, with 8 bases between them. The CDR3 contains 14 residues. In DNA, the CDR3 is TGTGCCAGCAGTCCACCTAGGAACACCGGGGAGCTGTTTTTT. It is translated as CASSPPRNTGELFF.

The chain links TRBV15 to TRBJ2-1; unclear D gene. The germline V and J ends were trimmed by 3 bases and 1 base, with 13 bases remaining between them. This CDR3 region has 16 residues. Germline CDR1 and CDR2: LNHNV and YYDKDF (reference sequence). The DNA of the CDR3 is TGTGCCACCAGCAGGAAGGGAATGGGGTCCTACAATGAGCAGTTCTTC. Translated, it gives CATSRKGMGSYNEQFF. The variable domain in full, completed from reference TRBV15 and TRBJ2-1, reads DAMVIQNPRYQVTQFGKPVTLSCSQTLNHNVMYWYQQKSSQAPKLLFHYYDKDFNNEADTPDNFQSRRPNTSFCFLDIRSPGLGDTAMYLCATSRKGMGSYNEQFFGPGTRLTVL.

In the case of this clone: Other DNA sequences within the sample encode an identical CDR3. This chain connects TRBV18 to TRBJ1-1, with a possible D match to TRBD1 (5 bases). V was trimmed by 3 bases and J by 2 bases, leaving 7 bases between them. The CDR3 covers 13 residues. Germline CDR1 is KGHSH and CDR2 is LQKENI. The CDR3 coding sequence is TGTGCCAGCTCACCGCAGGGAAACACTGAAGCTTTCTTT. Encoded protein: CASSPQGNTEAFF.

The chain uses TRBV9 and TRBJ1-5; D ambiguous. The CDR3 length is 14 residues. Germline V gene lookup returns CDR1 SGDLS and CDR2 YYNGEE. Trimming stripped 4 bases from V and 5 bases from J, with 13 bases between. CDR3 region: CASSPRGGYQPQHF. The CDR3 bases are TGTGCCAGCAGCCCACGGGGTGGGTATCAGCCCCAGCATTTT.

The V call is TRBV27, the J call TRBJ2-2; D ambiguous. Germline lookup yields CDR1 MNHEY and CDR2 SMNVEV (reference sequence). The CDR3 is 14 amino acids. V gave up 1 base and J gave up 3 bases, with 6 bases separating them. In nucleotides, the CDR3 is TGTGCCAGCAGTTTATACGTGGACACCGGGGAGCTGTTTTTT. Translation gives CASSLYVDTGELFF.

The J gene is TRBJ1-4, the V gene TRBV2; D gene ambiguous. With 6 bases removed from V and 8 bases from J, the gap between germline ends came to 16 bases. The CDR3 is 14 amino acids. Germline loops: CDR1 SNHLY, CDR2 FYNNEI. The CDR3 loop is CASRLVELEEKLFF. DNA of the CDR3: TGTGCCAGCAGGTTGGTGGAACTGGAGGAAAAACTGTTTTTT.